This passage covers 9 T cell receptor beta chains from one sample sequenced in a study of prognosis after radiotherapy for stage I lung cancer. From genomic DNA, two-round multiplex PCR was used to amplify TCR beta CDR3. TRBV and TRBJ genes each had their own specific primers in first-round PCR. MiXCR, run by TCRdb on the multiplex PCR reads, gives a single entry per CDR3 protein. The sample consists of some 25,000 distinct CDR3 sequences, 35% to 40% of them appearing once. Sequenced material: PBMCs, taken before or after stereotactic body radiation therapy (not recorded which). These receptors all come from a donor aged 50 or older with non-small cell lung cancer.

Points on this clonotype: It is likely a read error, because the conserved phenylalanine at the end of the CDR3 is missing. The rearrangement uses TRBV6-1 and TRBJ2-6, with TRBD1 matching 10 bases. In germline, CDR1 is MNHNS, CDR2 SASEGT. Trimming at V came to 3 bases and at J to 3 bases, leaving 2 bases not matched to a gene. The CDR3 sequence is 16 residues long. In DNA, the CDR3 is TGTGCCAGCAGTGAGACAGGGGGCGGTGGGGCCAACGTCCTGACTCTC. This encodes CASSETGGGGANVLTL.

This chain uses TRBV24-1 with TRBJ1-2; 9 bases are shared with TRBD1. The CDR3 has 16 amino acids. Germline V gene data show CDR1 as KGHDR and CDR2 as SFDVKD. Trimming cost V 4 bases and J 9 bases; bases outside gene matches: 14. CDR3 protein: CATSEAGQGKLRRYTF. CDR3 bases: TGTGCCACCAGTGAAGCCGGACAGGGGAAGTTGCGTCGCTACACCTTC.

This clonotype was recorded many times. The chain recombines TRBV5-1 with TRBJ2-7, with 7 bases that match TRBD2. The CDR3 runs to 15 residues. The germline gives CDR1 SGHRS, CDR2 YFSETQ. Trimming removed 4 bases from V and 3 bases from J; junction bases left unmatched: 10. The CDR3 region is CASSPGQAGVYEQYF. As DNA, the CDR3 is TGCGCCAGCAGCCCGGGTCAGGCGGGAGTCTACGAGCAGTACTTC.

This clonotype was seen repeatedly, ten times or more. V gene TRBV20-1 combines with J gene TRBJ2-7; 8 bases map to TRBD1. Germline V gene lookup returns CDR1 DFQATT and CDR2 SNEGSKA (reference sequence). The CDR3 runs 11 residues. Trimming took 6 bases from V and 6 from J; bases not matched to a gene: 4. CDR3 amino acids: CSAHGQGEQYF. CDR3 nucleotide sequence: TGCAGTGCCCACGGACAGGGCGAGCAGTACTTC.

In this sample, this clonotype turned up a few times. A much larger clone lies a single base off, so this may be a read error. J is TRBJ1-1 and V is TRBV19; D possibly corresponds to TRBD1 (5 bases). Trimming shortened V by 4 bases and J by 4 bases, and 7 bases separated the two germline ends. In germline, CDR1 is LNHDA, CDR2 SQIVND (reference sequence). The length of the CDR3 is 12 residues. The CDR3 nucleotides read TGTGCCAGTAGTAAGAGGGGCACTGAAGCTTTCTTT. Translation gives CASSKRGTEAFF.

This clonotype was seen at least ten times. CDR3 in amino acids: CAAGEHGVDGYTF. In nucleotides, the CDR3 is TGTGCCGCAGGGGAACATGGGGTTGATGGCTACACCTTC. The rearrangement uses TRBV7-9 and TRBJ1-2; a possible D gene is TRBD1 (6 bases). Germline values: CDR1 SEHNR, CDR2 FQNEAQ (reference sequence). This CDR3 has 13 amino acids. The V gene lost 11 bases and the J gene lost 6 bases, with 19 bases spanning the gap.

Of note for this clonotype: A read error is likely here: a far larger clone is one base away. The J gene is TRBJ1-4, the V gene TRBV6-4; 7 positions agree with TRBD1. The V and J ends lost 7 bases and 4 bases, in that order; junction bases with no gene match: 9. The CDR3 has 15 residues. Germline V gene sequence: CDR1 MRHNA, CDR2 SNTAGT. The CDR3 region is CASTRDRANNEKLFF. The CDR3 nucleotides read TGTGCCAGCACCAGGGACAGAGCAAATAATGAAAAACTGTTTTTT.

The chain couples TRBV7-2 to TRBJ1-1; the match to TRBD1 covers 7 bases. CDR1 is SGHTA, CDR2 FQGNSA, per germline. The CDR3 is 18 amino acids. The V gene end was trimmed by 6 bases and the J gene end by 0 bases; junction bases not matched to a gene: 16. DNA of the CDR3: TGTGCCAGCAGATCCTCATGGCGGACAGGTGGGTTGAACACTGAAGCTTTCTTT. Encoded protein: CASRSSWRTGGLNTEAFF.

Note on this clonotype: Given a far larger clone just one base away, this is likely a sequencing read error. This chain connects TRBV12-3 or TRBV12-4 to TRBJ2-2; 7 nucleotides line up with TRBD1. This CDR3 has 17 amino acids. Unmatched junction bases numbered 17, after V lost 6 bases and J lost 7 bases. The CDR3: CASSPGFGTVKSGELFF. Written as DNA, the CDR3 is TGTGCCAGCAGCCCCGGGTTCGGGACAGTCAAAAGCGGGGAGCTGTTTTTT.